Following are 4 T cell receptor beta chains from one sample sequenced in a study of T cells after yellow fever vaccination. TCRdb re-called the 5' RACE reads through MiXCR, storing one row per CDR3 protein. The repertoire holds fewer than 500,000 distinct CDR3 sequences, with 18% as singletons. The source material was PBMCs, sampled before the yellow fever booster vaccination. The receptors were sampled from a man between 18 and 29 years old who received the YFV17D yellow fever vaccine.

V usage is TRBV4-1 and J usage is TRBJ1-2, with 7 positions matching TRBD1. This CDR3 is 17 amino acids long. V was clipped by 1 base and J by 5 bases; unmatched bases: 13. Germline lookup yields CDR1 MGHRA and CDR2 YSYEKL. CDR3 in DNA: TGCGCCAGCAGCCAAGGAACCCTCCGGGACAGTCGGTATGGCTACACCTTC. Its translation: CASSQGTLRDSRYGYTF.

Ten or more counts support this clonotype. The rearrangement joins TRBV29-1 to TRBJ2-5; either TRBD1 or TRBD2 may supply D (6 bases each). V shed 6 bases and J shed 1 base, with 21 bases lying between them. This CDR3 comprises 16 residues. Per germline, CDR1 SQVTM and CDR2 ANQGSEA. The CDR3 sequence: CSVSRGGGGLQETQYF. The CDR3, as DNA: TGCAGCGTGAGCAGGGGAGGAGGGGGGCTCCAAGAGACCCAGTACTTC.

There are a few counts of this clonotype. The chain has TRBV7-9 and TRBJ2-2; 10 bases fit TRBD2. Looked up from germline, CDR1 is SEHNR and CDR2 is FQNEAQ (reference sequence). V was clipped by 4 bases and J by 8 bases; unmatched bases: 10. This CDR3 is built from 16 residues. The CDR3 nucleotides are TGTGCCAGCAGCTCCCACCGGACTAGCGGTATGGGGGAGCTGTTTTTT. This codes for CASSSHRTSGMGELFF.

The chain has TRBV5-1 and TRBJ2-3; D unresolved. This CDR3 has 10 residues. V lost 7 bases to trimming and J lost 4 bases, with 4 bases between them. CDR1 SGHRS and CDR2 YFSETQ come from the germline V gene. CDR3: CASGADTQYF. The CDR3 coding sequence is TGCGCCAGCGGGGCAGATACGCAGTATTTT.